Shown below are 13 T cell receptor beta chains from a single sample sequenced in a study of blood T cell repertoires in COVID-19. Sequencing was performed with immunoSEQ multiplex PCR; in TCRdb, only in-frame clones are kept and a portion is missing. The table has about 75,000 clones, around 83% seen once; the top ten hold more than 20%. Sequencing was carried out using peripheral blood. The source is a woman in her fifties or sixties with acute or convalescent COVID-19.

This clone was seen a handful of times. The chain employs TRBV5-5 and TRBJ1-5; possible D gene TRBD1, 6 bases. This CDR3 region has 14 residues. CDR1 and CDR2 (germline): SGHKS, YYEKEE (reference sequence). Trimming removed 2 bases at V and 6 bases at J, with 12 bases between. The CDR3 loop is CASSLGGSGQPQHF. In nucleotides, the CDR3 is TGTGCCAGCAGCTTAGGGGGATCGGGTCAGCCCCAGCATTTT.

J is TRBJ1-4 and V is TRBV20-1; 7 bases are a match to TRBD1. This CDR3 region has 10 residues. Per germline, CDR1 DFQATT and CDR2 SNEGSKA (reference sequence). Trimming cost V 3 bases and J 14 bases; bases outside gene matches: 3. This chain's CDR3 is CSARRQGLFF. The CDR3, as DNA: TGCAGTGCTAGGCGACAGGGCCTGTTTTTT.

The rearrangement links TRBV7-3 to TRBJ2-2; 8 bases are a match to TRBD2. The J segment lost 2 bases and the V segment lost 5 bases, leaving 4 bases of the junction unmatched. The CDR3 length is 15 residues. Germline V CDR1 and CDR2: SGHTA, FQGTGA. The CDR3 coding sequence is TGTGCCAGCAGCCCCACTAGCGGAAACACCGGGGAGCTGTTTTTT. As protein: CASSPTSGNTGELFF. Supplemented by reference TRBV7-3 and TRBJ2-2, the full variable domain reads GAGVSQTPSNKVTEKGKYVELRCDPISGHTALYWYRQSLGQGPEFLIYFQGTGAADDSGLPNDRFFAVRPEGSVSTLKIQRTERGDSAVYLCASSPTSGNTGELFFGEGSRLTVL.

J is TRBJ2-1 and V is TRBV30, with a possible D match to TRBD2 (5 bases). CDR1 is GTSNPN, CDR2 SVGIG, per germline (reference sequence). Trimming took 3 bases from V and 0 from J, leaving 21 bases between them. This CDR3 comprises 18 residues. The CDR3 spells CAWSPPRGGVGSYNEQFF. The CDR3 DNA reads TGTGCCTGGAGCCCACCCCGGGGTGGGGTGGGCTCCTACAATGAGCAGTTCTTC.

This rearrangement joins TRBV18 to TRBJ2-2, with 9 bases fitting TRBD1. Germline V CDR1 and CDR2: KGHSH, LQKENI. J lost 4 bases, V lost 3 bases, and 3 bases had no gene match. The CDR3 is 15 amino acids. Here the CDR3 DNA reads TGTGCCAGCTCACCGGGACAGGGAAGCACCGGGGAGCTGTTTTTT. Translated: CASSPGQGSTGELFF.

This clone was seen only once. This chain connects TRBV7-2 to TRBJ2-5; TRBD2 aligns across 10 bases. CDR1 SGHTA and CDR2 FQGNSA come from the germline V gene. CDR3 length: 16 amino acids. J lost 5 bases, V lost 5 bases, and 11 bases had no gene match. CDR3 coding DNA: TGTGCCAGCAGCCCCGGGACTAGCGAGCTCCGGGAGACCCAGTACTTC. This codes for CASSPGTSELRETQYF.

V gene TRBV6-5 combines with J gene TRBJ2-2, with no clear D. The CDR3 is 15 residues long. CDR1 is MNHEY and CDR2 is SVGAGI in the germline V gene. The V end lost 2 bases, the J end lost 2 bases, and 9 bases lay between the germline ends. CDR3 coding DNA: TGTGCCAGCAGTTACCTTGGCGGAAACACCGGGGAGCTGTTTTTT. Translating gives CASSYLGGNTGELFF.

V is TRBV27 and J is TRBJ2-7; possibly TRBD1 for D (5 bases). The CDR3 loop spans 12 amino acids. Trimming left V 8 bases short and J 4 bases short, with 12 bases between. Germline lookup yields CDR1 MNHEY and CDR2 SMNVEV (reference sequence). CDR3 in DNA: TGTGCCAGCGACAGTTCCAAGTACGAGCAGTACTTC. It codes for CASDSSKYEQYF.

This clone has a handful of counts. The V and J genes are TRBV6-6 and TRBJ2-7; D remains unclear. Germline V gives CDR1 MNHNY, CDR2 SVGAGI (reference sequence). The CDR3 loop spans 13 amino acids. V was cut by 7 bases and J by 6 bases, with 16 bases left in between. The CDR3 here is CASTITRQAEQYF. The CDR3 DNA follows: TGTGCCAGCACCATTACACGGCAGGCCGAGCAGTACTTC.

This chain connects TRBV5-1 to TRBJ2-2, with TRBD2 matching 8 bases. Germline lookup yields CDR1 SGHRS and CDR2 YFSETQ. The J segment lost 2 bases and the V segment lost 4 bases, leaving 7 bases of the junction unmatched. The CDR3 has 16 residues. CDR3 DNA: TGCGCCAGCAGCACCTCCGGGACTAGAAACACCGGGGAGCTGTTTTTT. This codes for CASSTSGTRNTGELFF.

V gene TRBV21-1 combines with J gene TRBJ2-1; TRBD2, the table's D call, was not compared with the DNA. TRBV21-1 is classified as a pseudogene. This CDR3 has 12 amino acids. Here the CDR3 reads CASSNWSGEQFF. The CDR3 DNA follows: TGTGCCAGCAGCAATTGGTCGGGTGAGCAGTTCTTC.

The V call is TRBV7-6, the J call TRBJ2-2; no definite D call. V lost 2 bases and J lost 6, with 13 bases in between. The CDR3 has 15 residues. Germline CDR1 SGHVS, CDR2 FNYEAQ. The CDR3 sequence is CASSLNLPGPGELFF. CDR3 DNA sequence: TGTGCCAGCAGCTTAAACCTCCCAGGTCCCGGGGAGCTGTTTTTT. The complete variable domain, with remaining parts taken from reference TRBV7-6 and TRBJ2-2, reads GAGVSQSPRYKVTKRGQDVALRCDPISGHVSLYWYRQALGQGPEFLTYFNYEAQQDKSGLPNDRFSAERPEGSISTLTIQRTEQRDSAMYRCASSLNLPGPGELFFGEGSRLTVL.

The chain is built from TRBV6-5 and TRBJ2-1, with 8 nucleotides matching TRBD2. J gave up 2 bases and V 2 bases, and 2 bases lay outside the gene matches. The germline gives CDR1 MNHEY, CDR2 SVGAGI. CDR3 length equals 15 residues. The CDR3: CASSYDGGAYNEQFF. The CDR3 DNA follows: TGTGCCAGCAGTTACGACGGGGGGGCCTACAATGAGCAGTTCTTC.